One TCR beta chain is described in this entry. This CDR3 comprises 16 residues. CDR1 SGHDN and CDR2 FVKESK come from the germline V gene. V lost 1 base, J lost 2 bases, and 14 bases lay in between. Reverse transcription used roughly 0.45 to 1 ug RNA and random hexamers. Each CDR3 protein gets one entry after TCRdb re-called the immunoSEQ multiplex PCR reads with MiXCR. Among 250,000 to 350,000 distinct CDR3 sequences listed, about 90% were seen once. From blood CD8+ and CD4+ T cells, TCR beta sequences were generated. This sample is drawn from a study of CD8 T cells in Susac syndrome. The sample consisted of CD4+ T cells from PBMCs. The origin of this receptor is a human donor with multiple sclerosis. The rearrangement links TRBV14 to TRBJ1-1; no clear D gene. In DNA, the CDR3 is TGTGCCAGCAGCCAAGTGGGGAGAGGGATCAACACTGAAGCTTTCTTT. Its protein is CASSQVGRGINTEAFF.